This T cell receptor (beta chain) was obtained from a study of T cells after yellow fever vaccination. MiXCR, run by TCRdb on the 5' RACE reads, gives a single entry per CDR3 protein. Among a few hundred thousand distinct CDR3 sequences listed, around 16% were seen once. The CDR3 runs 21 residues. V was clipped by 3 bases and J by 0 bases; unmatched bases: 16. This clonotype was seen a handful of times. This TCR derives from a man aged 18 to 29 who received the YFV17D yellow fever vaccine. This rearrangement joins TRBV12-3 or TRBV12-4 to TRBJ2-1; TRBD2 aligns across 11 bases. Sequences were derived from PBMCs, sampled about 5 days after the first yellow fever vaccination. The CDR3 nucleotides are TGTGCCAGCAGTTTGATCCTCGGGCCTAGCGGGGGGCCTTACTCCTACAATGAGCAGTTCTTC. This translates into CASSLILGPSGGPYSYNEQFF.